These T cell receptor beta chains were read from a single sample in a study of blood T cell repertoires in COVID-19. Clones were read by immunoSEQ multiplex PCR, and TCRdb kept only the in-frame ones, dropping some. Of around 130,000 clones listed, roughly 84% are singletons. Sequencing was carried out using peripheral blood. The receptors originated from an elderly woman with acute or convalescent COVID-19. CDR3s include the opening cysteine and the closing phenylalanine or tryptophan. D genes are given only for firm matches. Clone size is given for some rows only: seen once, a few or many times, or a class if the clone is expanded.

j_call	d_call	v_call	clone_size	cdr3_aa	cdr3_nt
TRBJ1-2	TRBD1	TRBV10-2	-	CASKDRGRDGYTF	TGCGCCAGCAAGGACAGGGGGCGTGATGGCTACACCTTC
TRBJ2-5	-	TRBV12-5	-	CASGLGTAKETQYF	TGTGCTAGTGGTTTGGGTACAGCCAAAGAGACCCAGTACTTC
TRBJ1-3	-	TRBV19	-	CASSFAAGAGSGNTIYF	TGTGCCAGTTCGTTCGCGGCAGGTGCGGGCTCTGGAAACACCATATATTTT
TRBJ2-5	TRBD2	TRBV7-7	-	CASSPGLAGGRETQYF	TGTGCCAGCAGCCCGGGACTAGCGGGAGGACGGGAGACCCAGTACTTC
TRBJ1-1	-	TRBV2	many	CASRRYTEAFF	TGTGCCAGCAGGAGGTACACTGAAGCTTTCTTT
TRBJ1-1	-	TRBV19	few	CASSIEGRGTEAFF	TGTGCCAGTAGTATAGAGGGCAGGGGCACTGAAGCTTTCTTT
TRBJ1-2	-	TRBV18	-	CASSPRGQGANYGYTF	TGTGCCAGCTCACCAAGGGGCCAGGGCGCTAACTATGGCTACACCTTC
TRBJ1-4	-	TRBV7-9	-	CASSIYLRVNTNEKLFF	TGTGCCAGCAGCATATACCTCAGGGTCAATACTAATGAAAAACTGTTTTTT
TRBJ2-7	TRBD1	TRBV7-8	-	CASSLHPRTGGEGDPYEQYF	TGTGCCAGCAGCTTACACCCCAGGACAGGGGGCGAGGGGGATCCCTACGAGCAGTACTTC
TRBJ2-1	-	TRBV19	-	CASSAQAVYNEQFF	TGTGCCAGTAGTGCCCAAGCGGTTTACAATGAGCAGTTCTTC
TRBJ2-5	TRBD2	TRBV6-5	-	CASSLSGRGETQYF	TGTGCCAGCAGTCTTAGCGGGAGAGGAGAGACCCAGTACTTC
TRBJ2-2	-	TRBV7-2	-	CASSPQGLDTGELFF	TGTGCCAGCAGCCCACAGGGATTGGACACCGGGGAGCTGTTTTTT
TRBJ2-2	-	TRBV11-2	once	CASSLDLVGAGELFF	TGTGCCAGCAGCCTAGACCTAGTCGGTGCCGGGGAGCTGTTTTTT
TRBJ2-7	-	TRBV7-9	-	CASTGVQFRDTSYEQYF	TGTGCCAGCACGGGAGTTCAGTTCCGGGACACCTCCTACGAGCAGTACTTC
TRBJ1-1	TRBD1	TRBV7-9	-	CASSPDRGGAFF	TGTGCCAGCAGCCCGGACAGGGGTGGAGCTTTCTTT
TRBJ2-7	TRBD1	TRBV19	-	CASRGTRTGAPGPGEQYF	TGTGCCAGTAGGGGCACGCGGACAGGGGCTCCAGGACCTGGGGAGCAGTACTTC
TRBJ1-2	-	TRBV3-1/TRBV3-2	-	CASSPSGAYYGYTF	TGTGCCAGCAGCCCCTCAGGGGCCTACTATGGCTACACCTTC
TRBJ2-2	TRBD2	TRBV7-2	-	CASSLGGGAANTGELFF	TGTGCCAGCAGCTTGGGCGGGGGGGCTGCGAACACCGGGGAGCTGTTTTTT
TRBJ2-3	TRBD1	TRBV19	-	CATRRTGWEDTQYF	TGTGCCACCCGGAGGACAGGATGGGAGGATACGCAGTATTTT
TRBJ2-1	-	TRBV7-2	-	CASSLVPGAYNEQFF	TGTGCCAGCAGCTTAGTTCCAGGGGCCTACAATGAGCAGTTCTTC
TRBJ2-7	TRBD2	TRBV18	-	CASSPPGTSGTHEQYF	TGTGCCAGCTCACCACCAGGGACTAGCGGGACTCACGAGCAGTACTTC
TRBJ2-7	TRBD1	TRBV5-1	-	CASSLAGTGSYEQYF	TGCGCCAGCAGCTTGGCTGGGACAGGATCCTACGAGCAGTACTTC
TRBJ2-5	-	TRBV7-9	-	CASSLFGETQYF	TGTGCCAGCAGCTTATTCGGGGAGACCCAGTACTTC
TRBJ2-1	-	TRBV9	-	CASSVAPRDEQFF	TGTGCCAGCAGCGTAGCCCCCCGCGATGAGCAGTTCTTC
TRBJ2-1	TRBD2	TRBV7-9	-	CASSLRAGGPDNEQFF	TGTGCCAGCAGCTTACGTGCGGGAGGGCCCGACAATGAGCAGTTCTTC
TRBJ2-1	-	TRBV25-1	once	CASRAAGYYNEQFF	TGTGCCAGCAGAGCCGCGGGATACTACAATGAGCAGTTCTTC
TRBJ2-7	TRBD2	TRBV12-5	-	CASEAGGFSYEQYF	TGTGCTAGTGAGGCGGGAGGTTTTTCCTACGAGCAGTACTTC
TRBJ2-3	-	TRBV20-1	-	CSARSDDTQYF	TGCAGTGCTAGGAGCGACGATACGCAGTATTTT
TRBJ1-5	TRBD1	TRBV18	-	CASSPGTGGVQPQHF	TGTGCCAGCTCGCCCGGGACAGGGGGCGTTCAGCCCCAGCATTTT
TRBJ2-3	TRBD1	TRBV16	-	CASSPAGTGLTDTQYF	TGTGCCAGCAGCCCGGCCGGGACAGGGCTCACAGATACGCAGTATTTT
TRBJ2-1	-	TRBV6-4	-	CASSDSTRHSEQFF	TGTGCCAGCAGTGACTCGACACGGCATAGTGAGCAGTTCTTC
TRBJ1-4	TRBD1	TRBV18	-	CASSERGTGPATNEKLFF	TGTGCCAGCTCGGAAAGAGGGACAGGGCCTGCAACTAATGAAAAACTGTTTTTT
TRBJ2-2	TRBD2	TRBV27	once	CASTSMRLAGDFPGELFF	TGTGCCAGCACCTCAATGCGACTAGCGGGAGATTTCCCCGGGGAGCTGTTTTTT
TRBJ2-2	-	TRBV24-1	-	CATSAGGSGELFF	TGTGCCACCAGTGCTGGGGGCTCCGGGGAGCTGTTTTTT
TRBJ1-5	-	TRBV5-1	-	CASSLVPGVQPQHF	TGCGCCAGCAGCTTGGTTCCCGGGGTTCAGCCCCAGCATTTT
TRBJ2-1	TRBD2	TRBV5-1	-	CASSFRDFLLADPGNEQFF	TGCGCCAGCAGCTTCCGGGACTTCCTACTAGCGGACCCTGGGAATGAGCAGTTCTTC
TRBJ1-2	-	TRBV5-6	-	CASSPDRYYGYTF	TGTGCCAGCAGCCCCGACAGATACTATGGCTACACCTTC
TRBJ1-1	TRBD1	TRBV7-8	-	CASSHRDRAAEAFF	TGTGCCAGCAGCCACCGGGACAGGGCGGCTGAAGCTTTCTTT
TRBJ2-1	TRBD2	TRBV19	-	CASRNSGARYNEQFF	TGTGCCAGTAGGAATAGCGGGGCCCGTTACAATGAGCAGTTCTTC
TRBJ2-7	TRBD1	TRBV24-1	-	CATRVLDRDNAYEQYF	TGTGCCACCAGGGTGCTAGACAGGGACAATGCCTACGAGCAGTACTTC
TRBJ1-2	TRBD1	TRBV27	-	CASSRGTGVYGYTF	TGTGCCAGCAGCCGGGGGACAGGGGTCTATGGCTACACCTTC
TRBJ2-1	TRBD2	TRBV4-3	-	CASSQDLAGVVGEQFF	TGCGCCAGCAGCCAAGATCTAGCGGGAGTTGTAGGTGAGCAGTTCTTC
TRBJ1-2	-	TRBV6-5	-	CASSYTGSAEYGYTF	TGTGCCAGCAGTTACACAGGGTCCGCAGAGTATGGCTACACCTTC
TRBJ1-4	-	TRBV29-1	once	CSAGAGFGEKLFF	TGCAGCGCCGGGGCGGGGTTTGGGGAAAAACTGTTTTTT
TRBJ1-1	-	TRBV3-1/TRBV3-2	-	CASSQDLAGLKNTEAFF	TGTGCCAGCAGCCAAGATTTGGCGGGTTTAAAGAACACTGAAGCTTTCTTT
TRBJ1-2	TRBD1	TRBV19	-	CASRDREIHGYTF	TGTGCCAGTAGAGACAGGGAGATACATGGCTACACCTTC
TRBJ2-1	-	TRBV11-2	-	CASSTGFGGEQFF	TGTGCCAGCAGCACGGGATTCGGGGGTGAGCAGTTCTTC
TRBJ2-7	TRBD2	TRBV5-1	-	CASSLATSGEQYF	TGCGCCAGCAGCTTGGCGACTAGCGGGGAGCAGTACTTC
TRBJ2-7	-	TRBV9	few	CASSVGTNSYEQYF	TGTGCCAGCAGCGTGGGGACAAACTCCTACGAGCAGTACTTC
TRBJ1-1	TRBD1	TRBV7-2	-	CASSFQGQGAKAFF	TGTGCCAGCAGCTTCCAAGGACAGGGGGCCAAAGCTTTCTTT
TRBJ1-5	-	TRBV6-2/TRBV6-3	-	CASSYTAGGAGDQPQHF	TGTGCCAGCAGTTACACTGCGGGGGGGGCGGGCGATCAGCCCCAGCATTTT
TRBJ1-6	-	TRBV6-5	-	CASSYLRSPLHF	TGTGCCAGCAGTTACCTCCGTTCACCCCTCCACTTT
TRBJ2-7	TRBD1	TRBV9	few	CASSADRTGGRDEQYF	TGTGCCAGCAGCGCCGACCGGACAGGGGGCCGGGACGAGCAGTACTTC
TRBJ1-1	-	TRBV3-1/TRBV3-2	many	CASSFTGRTEAFF	TGTGCCAGCAGCTTCACAGGTAGGACTGAAGCTTTCTTT
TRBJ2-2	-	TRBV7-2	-	CASSITWTSNTGELFF	TGTGCCAGCAGCATCACTTGGACTTCGAACACCGGGGAGCTGTTTTTT
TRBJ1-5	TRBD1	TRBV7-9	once	CASSGDRDFNQPQHF	TGTGCCAGCAGCGGGGACAGGGACTTTAATCAGCCCCAGCATTTT
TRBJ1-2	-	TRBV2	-	CASTKQWGYTF	TGTGCCAGCACTAAACAGTGGGGCTACACCTTC